This entry features one T cell receptor beta chain sequence. These data are taken from a study of OX40 agonist ivuxolimab in advanced cancers. The wider study: Mean age approximately 59 years, range roughly 23 to 79; 82.7% male.

TCRdb's table, derived via immunoSEQ multiplex PCR, lists solely in-frame clones and lacks some. The sample lists roughly 100,000 clones, 70% to 90% occurring once. This CDR3 comprises 15 residues. Germline assignment: CDR1 SEHNR and CDR2 FQNEAQ (reference sequence). V was pared by 4 bases and J by 0 bases, with 12 bases between. This chain links TRBV7-9 with TRBJ1-1; D uncertain. Sequencing used CD4+ or CD8+ T cells sorted from blood, obtained in a trial of the OX40 agonist ivuxolimab. The clonotype comes from an adult with an advanced solid tumor such as melanoma, head and neck, liver or kidney cancer. CDR3 sequence reads: CASSSGVYMNTEAFF. CDR3 bases: TGTGCCAGCAGCTCCGGAGTTTATATGAACACTGAAGCTTTCTTT. The complete variable domain, with remaining parts taken from reference TRBV7-9 and TRBJ1-1, reads DTGVSQNPRHKITKRGQNVTFRCDPISEHNRLYWYRQTLGQGPEFLTYFQNEAQLEKSRLLSDRFSAERPKGSFSTLEIQRTEQGDSAMYLCASSSGVYMNTEAFFGQGTRLTVV.